The rows below give T cell receptor beta chains drawn from one sample of a study of regulatory T cells in long-lasting Graves disease. TCRdb reprocessed the multiplex PCR reads via MiXCR and lists one record per CDR3 protein. The repertoire consists of about 620,000 distinct CDR3 sequences, with about 16% occurring once and the leading ten covering approximately 18%. This same sample was also taken into another study, of T cells in Graves' hyperthyroidism and ophthalmopathy.

Specimen: peripheral blood mononuclear cells (PBMCs), collected at new diagnosis, from a patient treated with antithyroid drugs. The receptors were sampled from a woman in her 30s with Graves disease. The CDR3 runs from the conserved cysteine through the conserved F or W. D genes are given only for firm matches. Size is omitted from some rows. Given values are once, few, many or a class for expanded clones.

clone_size j_call v_call d_call cdr3_aa cdr3_nt
few TRBJ2-3 TRBV19 - CASSIVGSTDTQYF TGTGCCAGTAGTATAGTGGGGAGCACAGATACGCAGTATTTT
many TRBJ2-5 TRBV3-1 - CASSQDWNQETQYF TGTGCCAGCAGCCAAGATTGGAATCAAGAGACCCAGTACTTC
few TRBJ1-3 TRBV20-1 - CSAQEAGNTIYF TGCAGTGCACAGGAAGCTGGAAACACCATATATTTT
- TRBJ2-1 TRBV11-2 - CASTRGRAYEQFF TGTGCCAGCACCCGCGGCAGGGCCTATGAGCAGTTCTTC
many TRBJ2-7 TRBV11-2 - CASSLLPGSPYEQYF TGTGCCAGCAGCTTACTTCCGGGATCCCCCTACGAGCAGTACTTC
- TRBJ2-1 TRBV6-2/TRBV6-3 TRBD2 CANRAPMGLAGGGNEQFF TGTGCCAACAGGGCACCGATGGGACTAGCGGGAGGGGGAAATGAGCAGTTCTTC
- TRBJ1-6 TRBV10-3 - CAISEEQNNSPLHF TGTGCCATCAGTGAAGAACAGAACAATTCACCCCTCCACTTT
few TRBJ2-3 TRBV9 - CASSVTGIGDTQYF TGTGCCAGCAGCGTTACAGGAATAGGTGATACGCAGTATTTT
few TRBJ2-3 TRBV18 - CASSVRTSSSSTDTQYF TGTGCCAGCTCAGTTCGTACGTCCTCCTCGAGCACAGATACGCAGTATTTT
many TRBJ2-7 TRBV7-3 - CASSITEGPYEQYF TGTGCCAGCAGCATAACGGAGGGCCCATACGAGCAGTACTTC
many TRBJ2-2 TRBV10-3 - CAISGQGSGGGELFF TGTGCCATCAGTGGACAGGGTAGCGGAGGAGGGGAGCTGTTTTTT
- TRBJ2-3 TRBV7-6 - CASSLDGSPSTDTQYF TGTGCCAGCAGCTTAGACGGTTCTCCCAGCACAGATACGCAGTATTTT
many TRBJ2-7 TRBV6-5 - CASSSHPAAYEQYF TGTGCCAGCAGTTCCCATCCAGCGGCCTACGAGCAGTACTTC
few TRBJ2-5 TRBV18 - CASSPHRKETQYF TGTGCCAGCTCACCCCACAGAAAAGAGACCCAGTACTTC
many TRBJ2-4 TRBV2 - CASSYNPTGQAKNIQYF TGTGCCAGCAGCTATAACCCGACAGGACAAGCCAAAAACATTCAGTACTTC
- TRBJ1-2 TRBV6-2/TRBV6-3 TRBD1 CASSKQGSGGYTF TGTGCCAGCAGTAAACAGGGGTCGGGTGGCTACACCTTC
many TRBJ2-7 TRBV28 - CASRREYEQYF TGTGCCAGCAGGCGCGAATACGAGCAGTACTTC
few TRBJ2-7 TRBV7-9 - CASSLVASRYEQYF TGTGCCAGCAGCCTAGTCGCTAGTCGCTACGAGCAGTACTTC
many TRBJ1-5 TRBV30 - CATGVGVGNQPQHF TGTGCGACGGGGGTGGGGGTTGGCAATCAGCCCCAGCATTTT
- TRBJ2-7 TRBV11-2 TRBD1 CASSAQGVETGTDSYEQYF TGTGCCAGCAGCGCTCAAGGAGTCGAAACCGGGACAGACTCCTACGAGCAGTACTTC
many TRBJ2-1 TRBV27 - CASSSAGPNEQFF TGTGCCAGCAGTTCTGCGGGGCCTAATGAGCAGTTCTTC
many TRBJ2-5 TRBV19 TRBD1 CASRQGQGETQYF TGTGCCAGCCGACAGGGCCAAGGGGAGACCCAGTACTTC
- TRBJ2-1 TRBV13 TRBD1 CATRDRRSYNEQFF TGTGCCACCAGGGACAGGAGATCCTACAATGAGCAGTTCTTC
many TRBJ2-4 TRBV28 TRBD1 CASSRDRGLENIQYF TGTGCCAGCAGTCGGGACAGGGGGTTAGAAAACATTCAGTACTTC
many TRBJ1-1 TRBV6-2/TRBV6-3 - CASSGWGLQAFF TGTGCCAGCAGTGGGTGGGGATTACAAGCTTTCTTT
many TRBJ1-5 TRBV2 - CASSQKGHQPQHF TGTGCCAGCAGTCAGAAAGGCCATCAGCCCCAGCATTTT
- TRBJ1-1 TRBV10-3 - CAISESSPGGPMNTEAFF TGTGCCATCAGTGAGTCGAGCCCGGGGGGTCCCATGAACACTGAAGCTTTCTTT
- TRBJ1-4 TRBV7-9 TRBD1 CASSLHTGTGVEKLFF TGTGCCAGCAGCTTACATACCGGGACAGGGGTTGAAAAACTGTTTTTT
- TRBJ2-1 TRBV9 - CASSVAEWASNEQFF TGTGCCAGCAGCGTAGCGGAATGGGCTAGCAATGAGCAGTTCTTC
few TRBJ1-6 TRBV6-1 TRBD1 CASKWTGSGSPLHF TGTGCCAGCAAATGGACAGGGAGCGGTTCACCCCTCCACTTT
- TRBJ2-3 TRBV4-1 TRBD2 CASMPLTSGNPDTQYF TGCGCCAGCATGCCCTTGACTAGCGGGAATCCAGATACGCAGTATTTT
few TRBJ2-6 TRBV12-3/TRBV12-4 - CASRKISVSGANVLTF TGTGCCAGCAGGAAAATAAGTGTCTCTGGGGCCAACGTCCTGACTTTC
many TRBJ2-3 TRBV7-3 - CASSLTFGDTQYF TGTGCCAGCAGCTTAACGTTTGGGGATACGCAGTATTTT
- TRBJ1-3 TRBV7-9 - CASSPPTRTGNTIYF TGTGCCAGCAGCCCCCCCACCCGGACGGGAAACACCATATATTTT
- TRBJ2-1 TRBV7-2 - CASSFMRDRYEQFF TGTGCCAGCAGCTTCATGCGGGACCGCTACGAGCAGTTCTTC
many TRBJ1-5 TRBV27 - CASSSLGPRGQPQHF TGTGCCAGCAGTTCCCTAGGCCCCAGAGGTCAGCCCCAGCATTTT
many TRBJ2-3 TRBV20-1 TRBD2 CSAMRPPGLAGGLDTQYF TGCAGTGCTATGAGACCTCCGGGACTAGCGGGAGGACTGGATACGCAGTATTTT
many TRBJ1-2 TRBV29-1 TRBD1 CSVEGGDRPYGYTF TGCAGCGTTGAAGGTGGGGACAGGCCTTATGGCTACACCTTC
- TRBJ2-7 TRBV7-9 - CASRRRGSGEQYF TGTGCCAGCAGGCGCAGGGGTTCGGGCGAGCAGTACTTC
- TRBJ2-5 TRBV10-2 - CASRERNWVQETQYF TGCGCCAGCCGAGAGCGGAATTGGGTCCAAGAGACCCAGTACTTC
- TRBJ1-5 TRBV18 - CASSRMGGGDSNQPQHF TGTGCCAGCTCACGGATGGGGGGCGGCGATAGCAATCAGCCCCAGCATTTT
- TRBJ2-3 TRBV7-3 - CASSSPPQDTQYF TGTGCCAGCAGCTCCCCTCCGCAAGATACGCAGTATTTT
many TRBJ1-1 TRBV28 - CASRLEYTEAFF TGTGCCAGCAGACTTGAATACACTGAAGCTTTCTTT
many TRBJ1-1 TRBV29-1 - CSVEVLRVHTEAFF TGCAGCGTTGAAGTTTTGAGGGTACACACTGAAGCTTTCTTT
- TRBJ1-1 TRBV2 TRBD1 CASRDRGKLAGNTEAFF TGTGCCAGCAGGGACAGGGGCAAGTTAGCCGGGAACACTGAAGCTTTCTTT
- TRBJ2-7 TRBV5-6 TRBD1 CASSVGQGTTYEQYF TGTGCCAGCAGCGTCGGACAGGGGACCACTTACGAGCAGTACTTC
few TRBJ1-5 TRBV7-9 - CASSLAGAGQPQHF TGTGCCAGCAGCTTAGCGGGGGCGGGTCAGCCCCAGCATTTT
- TRBJ2-7 TRBV6-5 - CASSSGRTIEQYF TGTGCCAGCAGTTCGGGCAGGACGATCGAGCAGTACTTC